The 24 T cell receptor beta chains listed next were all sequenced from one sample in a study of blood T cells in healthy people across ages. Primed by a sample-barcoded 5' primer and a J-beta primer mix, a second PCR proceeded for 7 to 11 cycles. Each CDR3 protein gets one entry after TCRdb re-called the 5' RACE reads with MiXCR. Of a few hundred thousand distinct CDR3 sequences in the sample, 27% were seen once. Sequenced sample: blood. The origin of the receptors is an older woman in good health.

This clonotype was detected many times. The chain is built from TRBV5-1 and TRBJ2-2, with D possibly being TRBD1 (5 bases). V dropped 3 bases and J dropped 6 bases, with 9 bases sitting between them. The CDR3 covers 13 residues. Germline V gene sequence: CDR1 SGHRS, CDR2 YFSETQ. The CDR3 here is CASSYQGSGELFF. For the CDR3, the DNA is TGCGCCAGCAGCTATCAGGGATCCGGGGAGCTGTTTTTT.

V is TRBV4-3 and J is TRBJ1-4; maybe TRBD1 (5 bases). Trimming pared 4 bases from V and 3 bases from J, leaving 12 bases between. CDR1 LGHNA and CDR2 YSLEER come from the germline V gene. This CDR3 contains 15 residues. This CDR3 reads CASSPRQTANEKLFF. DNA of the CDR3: TGCGCCAGCAGCCCGAGACAGACGGCTAATGAAAAACTGTTTTTT.

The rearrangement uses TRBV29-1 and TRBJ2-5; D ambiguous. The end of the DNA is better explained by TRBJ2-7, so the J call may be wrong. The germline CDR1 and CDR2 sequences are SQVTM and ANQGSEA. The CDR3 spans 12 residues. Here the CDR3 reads CSVEERSYEQYF. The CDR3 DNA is TGCAGCGTTGAAGAAAGGAGCTACGAGCAGTACTTC.

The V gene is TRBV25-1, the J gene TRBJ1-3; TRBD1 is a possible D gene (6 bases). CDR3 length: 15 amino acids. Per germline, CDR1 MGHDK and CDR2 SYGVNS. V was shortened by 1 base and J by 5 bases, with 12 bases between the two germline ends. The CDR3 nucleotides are TGTGCCAGCAGTGAATGGAGGGGGTCTCGAAACACCATATATTTT. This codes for CASSEWRGSRNTIYF.

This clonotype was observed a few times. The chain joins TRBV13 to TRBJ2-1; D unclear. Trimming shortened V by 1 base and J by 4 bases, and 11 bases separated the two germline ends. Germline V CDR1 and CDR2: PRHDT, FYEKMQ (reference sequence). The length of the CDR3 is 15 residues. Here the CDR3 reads CASSLVSIEYNEQFF. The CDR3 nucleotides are TGTGCCAGCAGCTTAGTTAGTATAGAGTACAATGAGCAGTTCTTC.

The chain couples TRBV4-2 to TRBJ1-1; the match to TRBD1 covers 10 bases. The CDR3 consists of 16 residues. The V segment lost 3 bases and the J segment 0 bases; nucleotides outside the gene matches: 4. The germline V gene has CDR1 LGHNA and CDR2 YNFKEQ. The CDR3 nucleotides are TGTGCCAGCAGCCATGGGACAGGGGTTATGAACACTGAAGCTTTCTTT. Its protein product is CASSHGTGVMNTEAFF.

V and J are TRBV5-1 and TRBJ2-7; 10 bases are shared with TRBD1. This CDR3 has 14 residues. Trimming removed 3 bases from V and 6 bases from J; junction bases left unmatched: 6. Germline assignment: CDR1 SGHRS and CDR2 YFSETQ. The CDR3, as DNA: TGCGCCAGCAGCTACGGACAGGGGGGAGGCGAGCAGTACTTC. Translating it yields CASSYGQGGGEQYF.

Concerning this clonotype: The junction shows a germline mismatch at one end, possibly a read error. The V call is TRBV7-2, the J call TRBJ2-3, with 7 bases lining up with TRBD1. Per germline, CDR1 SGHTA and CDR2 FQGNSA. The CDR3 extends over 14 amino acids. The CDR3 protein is CASSPQGGTGTQYF. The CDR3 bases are TGTGCCAGCAGCCCCCAAGGGGGCACAGGTACGCAGTATTTT.

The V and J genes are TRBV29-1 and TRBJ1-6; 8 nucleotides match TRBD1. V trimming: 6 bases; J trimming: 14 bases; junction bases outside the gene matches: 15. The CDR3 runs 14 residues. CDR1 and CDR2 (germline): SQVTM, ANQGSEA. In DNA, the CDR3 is TGCAGCGTCGTCGTGACAGGGGTCGGGGGATCCCTCCACTTT. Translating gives CSVVVTGVGGSLHF.

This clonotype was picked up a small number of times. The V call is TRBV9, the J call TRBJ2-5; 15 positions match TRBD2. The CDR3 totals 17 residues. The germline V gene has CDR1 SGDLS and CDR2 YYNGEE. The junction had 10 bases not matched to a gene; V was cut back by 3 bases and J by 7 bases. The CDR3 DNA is TGTGCCAGCAGCGCTCCGACCTGGACTAGCGGGGGGGTGACCCAGTACTTC. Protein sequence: CASSAPTWTSGGVTQYF.

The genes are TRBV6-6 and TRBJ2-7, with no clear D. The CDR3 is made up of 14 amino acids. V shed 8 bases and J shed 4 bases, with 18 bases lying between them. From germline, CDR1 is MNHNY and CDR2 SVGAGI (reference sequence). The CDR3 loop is CASSTPAKLYEQYF. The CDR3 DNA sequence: TGTGCCAGCTCTACACCCGCTAAGTTATACGAGCAGTACTTC.

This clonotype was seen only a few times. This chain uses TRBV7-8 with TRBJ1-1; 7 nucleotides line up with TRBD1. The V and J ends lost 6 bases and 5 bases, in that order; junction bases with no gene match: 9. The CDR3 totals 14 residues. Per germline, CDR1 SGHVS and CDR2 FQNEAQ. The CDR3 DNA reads TGTGCCAGCAGTACCGAGACAGGGTTGACTGAAGCTTTCTTT. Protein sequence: CASSTETGLTEAFF.

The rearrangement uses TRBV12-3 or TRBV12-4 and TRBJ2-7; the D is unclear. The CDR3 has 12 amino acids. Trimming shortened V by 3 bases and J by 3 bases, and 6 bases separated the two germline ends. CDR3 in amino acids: CASSLSRYEQYF. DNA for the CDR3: TGTGCCAGCAGTTTGAGTCGCTACGAGCAGTACTTC.

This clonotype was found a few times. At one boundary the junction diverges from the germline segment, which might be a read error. The DNA for the CDR3 is TGTGCCAGCAGTGAGGGCCTCCGCCAGGACAATGAGCAGCTCTTC. As protein: CASSEGLRQDNEQLF. The genes are TRBV6-1 and TRBJ2-5, with a weak D call TRBD1 (5 bases). Germline V gene data show CDR1 as MNHNS and CDR2 as SASEGT. This CDR3 contains 15 residues.

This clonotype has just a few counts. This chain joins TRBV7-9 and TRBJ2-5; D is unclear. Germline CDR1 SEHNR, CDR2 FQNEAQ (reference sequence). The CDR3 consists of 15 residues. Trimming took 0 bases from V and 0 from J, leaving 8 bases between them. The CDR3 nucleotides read TGTGCCAGCAGCTTAGCGTTTGGGAACCAAGAGACCCAGTACTTC. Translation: CASSLAFGNQETQYF.

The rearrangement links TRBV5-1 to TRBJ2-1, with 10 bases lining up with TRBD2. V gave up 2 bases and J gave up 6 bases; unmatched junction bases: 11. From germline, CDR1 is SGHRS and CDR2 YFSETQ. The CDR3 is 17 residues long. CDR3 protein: CASSLASGTSVLNEQFF. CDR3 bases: TGCGCCAGCAGCTTAGCCTCCGGGACTAGCGTTCTCAATGAGCAGTTCTTC.

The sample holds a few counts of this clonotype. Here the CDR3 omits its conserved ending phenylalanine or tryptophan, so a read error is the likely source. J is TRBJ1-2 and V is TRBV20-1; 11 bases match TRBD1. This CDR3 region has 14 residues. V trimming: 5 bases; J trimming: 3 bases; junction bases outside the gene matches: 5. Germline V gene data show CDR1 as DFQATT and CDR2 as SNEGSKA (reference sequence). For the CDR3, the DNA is TGCAGTGCTTCAGGACAGGGGGCGGACTATGGCTACACCCTC. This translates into CSASGQGADYGYTL.

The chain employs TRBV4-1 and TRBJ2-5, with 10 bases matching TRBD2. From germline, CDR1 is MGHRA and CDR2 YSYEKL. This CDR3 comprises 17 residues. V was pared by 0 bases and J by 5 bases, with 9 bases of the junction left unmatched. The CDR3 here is CASSQEGPAGGVETQYF. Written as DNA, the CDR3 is TGCGCCAGCAGCCAAGAAGGACCAGCGGGAGGGGTTGAGACCCAGTACTTC.

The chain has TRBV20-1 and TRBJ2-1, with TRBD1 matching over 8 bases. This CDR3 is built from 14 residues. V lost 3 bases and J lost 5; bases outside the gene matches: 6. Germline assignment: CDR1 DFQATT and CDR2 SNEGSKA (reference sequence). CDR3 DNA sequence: TGCAGTGCTAGTCCGGGACAGGTAAACAATGAGCAGTTCTTC. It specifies CSASPGQVNNEQFF.

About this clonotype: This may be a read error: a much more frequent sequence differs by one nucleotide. CDR3 sequence reads: CASSFSLGQETQCF. CDR3 DNA sequence: TGTGCCAGCAGCTTCTCCCTAGGGCAAGAGACCCAGTGCTTC. The rearrangement uses TRBV7-9 and TRBJ2-1; D not resolved. CDR1 is SEHNR and CDR2 is FQNEAQ in the germline V gene (reference sequence). This CDR3 comprises 14 residues.

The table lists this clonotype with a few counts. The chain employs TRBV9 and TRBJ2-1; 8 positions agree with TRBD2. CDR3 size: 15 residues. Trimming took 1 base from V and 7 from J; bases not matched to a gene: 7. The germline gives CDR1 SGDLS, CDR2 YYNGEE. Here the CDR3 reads CASSVHRGGRNEQFF. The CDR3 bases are TGTGCCAGCAGCGTACACCGGGGGGGCAGGAATGAGCAGTTCTTC.

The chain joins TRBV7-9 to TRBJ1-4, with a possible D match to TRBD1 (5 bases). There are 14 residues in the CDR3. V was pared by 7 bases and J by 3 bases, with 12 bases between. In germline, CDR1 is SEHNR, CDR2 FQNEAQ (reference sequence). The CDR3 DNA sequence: TGTGCCAGCAACATGGGGGAGGCTAATGAAAAACTGTTTTTT. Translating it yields CASNMGEANEKLFF.

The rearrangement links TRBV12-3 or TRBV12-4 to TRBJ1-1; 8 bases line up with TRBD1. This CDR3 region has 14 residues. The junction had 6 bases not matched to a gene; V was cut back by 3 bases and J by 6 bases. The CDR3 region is CASSFNRGSPEAFF. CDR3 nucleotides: TGTGCCAGCAGTTTCAACAGGGGGTCGCCTGAAGCTTTCTTT.

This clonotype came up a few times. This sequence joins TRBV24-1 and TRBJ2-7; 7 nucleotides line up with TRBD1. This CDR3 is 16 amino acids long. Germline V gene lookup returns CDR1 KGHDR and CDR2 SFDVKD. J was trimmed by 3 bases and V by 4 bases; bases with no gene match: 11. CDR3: CATSDSSGTDGYEQYF. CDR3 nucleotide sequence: TGTGCCACCAGTGACTCCTCCGGGACAGACGGCTACGAGCAGTACTTC.